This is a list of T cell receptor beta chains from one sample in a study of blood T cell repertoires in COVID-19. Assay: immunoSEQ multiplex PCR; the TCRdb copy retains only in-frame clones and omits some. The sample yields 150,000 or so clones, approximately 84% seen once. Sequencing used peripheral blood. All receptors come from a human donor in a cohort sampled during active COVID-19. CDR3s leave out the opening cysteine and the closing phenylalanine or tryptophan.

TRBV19	ASTSTGTAPGYT
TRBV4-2	ASSQGRGLGSGNTIY
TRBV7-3	ASSLSTFGTQY
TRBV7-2	ASSFVAGGSDTQY
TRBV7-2	ASSLRSLEPDTQY
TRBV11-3	ASSPPQGRAF
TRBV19	ASGSSGYTDTQY
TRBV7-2	ASSFVAGGFDGYT
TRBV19	ASSSGRGSGNTIY
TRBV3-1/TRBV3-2	ASSQDLRTSGGVGATDTQY
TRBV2	ASRARDWSSGNTIY
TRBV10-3	AIRPTQGQGGDEQF
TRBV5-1	ASSVGRGALTDTQY
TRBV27	ASSLGQGSNQPQH
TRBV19	ASIRPGGGTGELF
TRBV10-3	AISRGGLRSYNEQF
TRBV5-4	ASSRGQSYEQY
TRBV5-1	ASSLDGTAYGYT
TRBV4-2	ASSQGTGDRGETQY
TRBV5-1	ASSFRGGAYEQY
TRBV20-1	SARHTYEQF
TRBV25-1	ASSEPTAATNEKLF
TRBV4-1	ASSPTGTGLGILGTIY
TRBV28	ASSLSPGLGSLTDTQY
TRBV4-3	ASSQDLPGNTGELF
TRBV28	ASSRLASPTDTQY
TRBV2	ASRQGWTGELF
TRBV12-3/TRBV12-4	ASTLTGGTEAF
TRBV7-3	ASSSPGGELF
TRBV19	ASSIGGTYGYT
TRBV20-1	SAQDSYGYT
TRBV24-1	ATSDLGRGTEAF
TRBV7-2	ASSSRTGGSKGNTIY
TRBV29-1	SAALGGSRTEAF
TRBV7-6	ASSLGAGTKAYEQY
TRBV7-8	ASSLEGPRQGFGYT
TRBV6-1	ASSESYRGNEQF
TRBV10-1	AKNLTGATEAF